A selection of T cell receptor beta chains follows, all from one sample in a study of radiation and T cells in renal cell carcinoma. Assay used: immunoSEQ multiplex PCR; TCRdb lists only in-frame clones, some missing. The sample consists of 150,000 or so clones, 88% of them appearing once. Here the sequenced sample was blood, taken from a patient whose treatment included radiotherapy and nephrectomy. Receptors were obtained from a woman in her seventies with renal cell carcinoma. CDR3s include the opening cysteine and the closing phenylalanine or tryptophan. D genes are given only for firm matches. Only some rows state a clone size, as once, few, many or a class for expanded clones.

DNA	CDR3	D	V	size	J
TGTGCCAGCAGTGAAGCACACCAGAGCACCTACGAGCAGTACTTC	CASSEAHQSTYEQYF	-	TRBV6-1	-	TRBJ2-7
TGCGCCAGCAGCTTGGGAGGAAGGGTCGACGACGAGCAGTACTTC	CASSLGGRVDDEQYF	-	TRBV5-1	-	TRBJ2-7
TGCGCCAGCAGCCGGACCCCGGACTATAATTCACCCCTCCACTTT	CASSRTPDYNSPLHF	-	TRBV4-3	-	TRBJ1-6
TGTGCCAGCAGCTTAGCAAAAGAGACCCAGTACTTC	CASSLAKETQYF	-	TRBV7-2	-	TRBJ2-5
TGTGCCAGCAGCCAAAGTGGGGCCGGCGGAGATACGCAGTATTTT	CASSQSGAGGDTQYF	-	TRBV7-2	-	TRBJ2-3
TGTGCCAGTAGGAAGAATCGGGAACACCGCTATGGCTACACCTTC	CASRKNREHRYGYTF	-	TRBV19	-	TRBJ1-2
TGTGCCAGCAGCGTAGCTGGGGTTTCGGATTCACCCCTCCACTTT	CASSVAGVSDSPLHF	-	TRBV9	-	TRBJ1-6
TGCAGCGTTGAGTGGGGCGCCTCTAACTATGGCTACACCTTC	CSVEWGASNYGYTF	-	TRBV29-1	-	TRBJ1-2
TGCGCCAGCAGCCAAGCGGGGGGTATAATTAGCACAGATACGCAGTATTTT	CASSQAGGIISTDTQYF	TRBD2	TRBV4-3	few	TRBJ2-3
TGTGCCAGCACATCTGGGGCCAACGTCCTGACTTTC	CASTSGANVLTF	-	TRBV6-5	-	TRBJ2-6
TGCGCCAGCAGCTTGGCTAGTACGAAAGAGACCCAGTACTTC	CASSLASTKETQYF	-	TRBV5-1	-	TRBJ2-5
TGTGCCAGCAGCGTAACAGGGGTAATGAACACTGAAGCTTTCTTT	CASSVTGVMNTEAFF	TRBD1	TRBV9	once	TRBJ1-1
TGTGCCAGCAGCCTCATGGCTAGCACAGATACGCAGTATTTT	CASSLMASTDTQYF	-	TRBV7-2	-	TRBJ2-3
TGTGCCTGGGGAGGGAACGCCCTCCACTTT	CAWGGNALHF	-	TRBV30	-	TRBJ1-6
TGTGCCATCGGGGCGGCGGGGAGCACCGGGGAGCTGTTTTTT	CAIGAAGSTGELFF	-	TRBV10-3	-	TRBJ2-2
TGTGCCAGCAGCCCCCAGACAGTTTATGGCTACACCTTC	CASSPQTVYGYTF	-	TRBV7-9	-	TRBJ1-2
TGTGCCAGCAGCGTAGGAAGATCTAGCAATCAGCCCCAGCATTTT	CASSVGRSSNQPQHF	-	TRBV6-5	-	TRBJ1-5
TGTGCCAGCAGCGTAGCTGGAAACACCATATATTTT	CASSVAGNTIYF	-	TRBV9	-	TRBJ1-3